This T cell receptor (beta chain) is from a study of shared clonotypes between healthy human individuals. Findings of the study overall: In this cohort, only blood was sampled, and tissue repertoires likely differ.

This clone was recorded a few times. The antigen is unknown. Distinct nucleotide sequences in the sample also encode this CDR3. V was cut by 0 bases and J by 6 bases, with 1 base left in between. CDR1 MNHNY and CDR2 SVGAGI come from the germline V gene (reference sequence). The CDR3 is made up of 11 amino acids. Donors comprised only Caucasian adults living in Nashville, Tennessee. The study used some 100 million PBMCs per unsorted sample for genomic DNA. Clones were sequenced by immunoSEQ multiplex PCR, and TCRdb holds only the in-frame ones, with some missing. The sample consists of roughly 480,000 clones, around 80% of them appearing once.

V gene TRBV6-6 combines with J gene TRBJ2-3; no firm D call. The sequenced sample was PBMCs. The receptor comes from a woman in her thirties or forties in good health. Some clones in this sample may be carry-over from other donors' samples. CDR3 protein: CASSYSDTQYF. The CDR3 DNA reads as TGTGCCAGCAGTTACTCCGATACGCAGTATTTT.